This T cell receptor beta chain derives from a study of blood T cell repertoires in COVID-19. Which cohort a participant joined came from the clinical history participants gave. As originally analysed: Quantification of nucleated cells was approximated via reference gene primer amplification. Measured with immunoSEQ multiplex PCR; TCRdb has only the in-frame clones, and not every one. V and J calls and clone size follow that table, whereas D and trimming were derived from the DNA. This table holds some 420,000 clones, approximately 92% found once. There are 14 residues in the CDR3. Trimming removed 5 bases from V and 6 bases from J; junction bases left unmatched: 7. Germline-derived CDR1 and CDR2 are MDHEN and SYDVKM.

The chain has TRBV28 and TRBJ1-5, with 7 bases aligning to TRBD1. Sequencing was performed on PBMCs or T cells enriched from blood (not recorded which). The TCR comes from a young man who had recovered from COVID-19. The CDR3 reads CASSTGARVQPQHF. CDR3 sequence (DNA): TGTGCCAGCAGTACAGGGGCCAGGGTTCAGCCCCAGCATTTT.